The 9 T cell receptor beta chains in this list originate from one sample, sequenced in a study of blood T cells in healthy people across ages. It was with a sample-barcoded 5' primer and a J-beta primer mix that a second PCR of roughly 6 to 11 cycles was run. TCRdb ran MiXCR on the 5' RACE reads and lists one entry per CDR3 protein. The sample carries about 1,800,000 distinct CDR3 sequences, about 28% recorded once. Sequenced material: blood. These receptor sequences come from a woman under 40 in good health.

This clonotype showed up just a few times. The chain links TRBV5-1 to TRBJ2-3, with D tentatively TRBD1 or TRBD2 (5 bases each). In germline, CDR1 is SGHRS, CDR2 YFSETQ. The CDR3 contains 15 residues. V dropped 5 bases and J dropped 6 bases, with 19 bases sitting between them. CDR3 sequence reads: CASRYARDPGDTQYF. The CDR3 nucleotides read TGCGCCAGCAGATACGCCCGGGACCCCGGGGATACGCAGTATTTT.

This chain uses TRBV29-1 with TRBJ2-2; 7 bases match TRBD1. Trimming took 5 bases from V and 4 from J; bases not matched to a gene: 7. The CDR3 covers 14 residues. CDR1 and CDR2 (germline): SQVTM, ANQGSEA. The CDR3 sequence: CSVLDRVATGELFF. Written as DNA, the CDR3 is TGCAGCGTTCTTGACAGGGTGGCCACCGGGGAGCTGTTTTTT.

V gene TRBV5-1 combines with J gene TRBJ1-1; unclear D gene. Germline CDR1 is SGHRS and CDR2 is YFSETQ. The CDR3 is 15 residues long. V shed 3 bases and J shed 0 bases, with 12 bases lying between them. The CDR3 sequence is CASSSGSNMNTEAFF. CDR3 bases: TGCGCCAGCAGCTCGGGAAGCAACATGAACACTGAAGCTTTCTTT.

This clonotype turned up a few times. This rearrangement joins TRBV6-2 or TRBV6-3 to TRBJ2-7, with 7 bases identical to TRBD1. J gave up 6 bases and V 5 bases, and 10 bases lay outside the gene matches. This CDR3 has 14 residues. Germline lookup yields CDR1 MNHEY and CDR2 SVGEGT. CDR3 sequence reads: CASSRSGTEPEQYF. CDR3 nucleotide sequence: TGTGCCAGCAGTCGGTCCGGGACAGAGCCCGAGCAGTACTTC.

This clonotype was counted between two and nine times. This sequence joins TRBV12-3 or TRBV12-4 and TRBJ1-2; D unclear. V lost 3 bases and J 4 bases, leaving 15 bases between the germline ends. The CDR3 spans 15 residues. The CDR3 protein is CASSLGSRARYGYTF. The CDR3 nucleotides read TGTGCCAGCAGTTTGGGTTCAAGGGCTCGCTATGGCTACACCTTC.

The chain combines TRBV21-1 with TRBJ2-3; the D segment call TRBD2 is taken from the table without a DNA check. TRBV21-1 is recorded as a pseudogene. The CDR3 totals 17 residues. The CDR3 here is CASSKESGTSMTDTQYF. For the CDR3, the DNA is TGTGCCAGCAGCAAAGAAAGTGGAACCTCCATGACAGATACGCAGTATTTT.

This clonotype has just one count. V gene TRBV7-9 combines with J gene TRBJ2-1; 7 bases align to TRBD1. Germline CDR1 SEHNR, CDR2 FQNEAQ (reference sequence). V lost 3 bases to trimming and J lost 13 bases; unmatched junction nucleotides: 12. The CDR3 extends over 14 amino acids. CDR3 residues: CASSFMTGTETQFF. The CDR3 bases are TGTGCCAGCAGCTTCATGACAGGGACAGAGACCCAGTTCTTC.

The rearrangement links TRBV24-1 to TRBJ2-5; the D is unclear. Trimming pared 2 bases from V and 5 bases from J, leaving 8 bases between. The CDR3 runs to 13 residues. CDR1 is KGHDR, CDR2 SFDVKD, per germline. DNA of the CDR3: TGTGCCACCAGTGATTCCTTCATTGAGACCCAGTACTTC. Its translation: CATSDSFIETQYF.

Turning to this clonotype: With a much larger clone just one base away, this may be a read error. The chain's CDR3 is CTSSQTETSGGPYEQYF. In DNA form, the CDR3 reads TGTACCAGCAGCCAAACCGAGACTAGCGGGGGGCCCTACGAGCAGTACTTC. This rearrangement joins TRBV3-1 to TRBJ2-7; 13 bases align to TRBD2. In germline, CDR1 is LGHDT, CDR2 YNNKEL (reference sequence). This CDR3 contains 17 residues.